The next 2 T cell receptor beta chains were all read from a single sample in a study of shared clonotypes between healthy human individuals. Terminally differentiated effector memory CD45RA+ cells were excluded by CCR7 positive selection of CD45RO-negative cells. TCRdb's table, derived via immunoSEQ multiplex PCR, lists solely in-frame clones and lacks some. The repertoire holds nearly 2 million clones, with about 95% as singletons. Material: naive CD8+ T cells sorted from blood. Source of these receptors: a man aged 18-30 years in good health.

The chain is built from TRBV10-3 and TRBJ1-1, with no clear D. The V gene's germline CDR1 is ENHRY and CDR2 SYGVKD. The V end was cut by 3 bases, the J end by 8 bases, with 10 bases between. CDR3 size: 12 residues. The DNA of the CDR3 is TGTGCCATCAGTGATATGGCAGGAGAAGCTTTCTTT. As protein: CAISDMAGEAFF.

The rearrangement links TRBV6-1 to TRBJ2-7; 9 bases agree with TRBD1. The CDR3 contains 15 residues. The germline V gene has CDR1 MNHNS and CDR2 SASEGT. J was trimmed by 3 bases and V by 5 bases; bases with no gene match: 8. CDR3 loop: CASSFDMTGGYEQYF. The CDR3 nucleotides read TGTGCCAGCAGTTTTGACATGACAGGGGGCTACGAGCAGTACTTC.